A single sample is the source of the 3 T cell receptor beta chains below, sequenced in a study of T cells in Graves' hyperthyroidism and ophthalmopathy. TCR beta CDR3 regions were amplified from RNA transcripts. A set of HTBI primers served as the primers for a first-round RT-PCR of the TCR CDR3. TCRdb passed the multiplex PCR reads through MiXCR, listing each CDR3 protein once. The data hold hundreds of thousands of distinct CDR3 sequences, with approximately 15% observed a single time. Sequenced input: blood. Source of these receptors: a woman aged 25-40 years with Graves' hyperthyroidism.

This chain links TRBV6-2 or TRBV6-3 with TRBJ1-2, with D uncertain. V dropped 1 base and J dropped 4 bases, with 7 bases sitting between them. This CDR3 spans 13 amino acids. The germline V gene has CDR1 MNHEY and CDR2 SVGEGT. The CDR3 DNA is TGTGCCAGCAGTTACTGGGGAGGCTATGGCTACACCTTC. Encoded protein: CASSYWGGYGYTF.

This clonotype has just a few counts. The chain uses TRBV7-9 and TRBJ2-1; 9 nucleotides match TRBD2. V lost 6 bases, J lost 5 bases, and 5 bases stayed unmatched. The CDR3 length is 14 residues. The V gene's germline CDR1 is SEHNR and CDR2 FQNEAQ (reference sequence). CDR3 DNA: TGTGCCAGCAGGGGTAGCGGGAGTAACAATGAGCAGTTCTTC. This encodes CASRGSGSNNEQFF.

J is TRBJ1-1 and V is TRBV19; 12 positions match TRBD1. The CDR3 has 16 amino acids. V was pared by 4 bases and J by 5 bases, with 8 bases of the junction left unmatched. From germline, CDR1 is LNHDA and CDR2 SQIVND (reference sequence). Here the CDR3 DNA reads TGTGCCAGTAGTAGCCGGGACAGGGGGCGCGGGACTGAAGCTTTCTTT. It specifies CASSSRDRGRGTEAFF.